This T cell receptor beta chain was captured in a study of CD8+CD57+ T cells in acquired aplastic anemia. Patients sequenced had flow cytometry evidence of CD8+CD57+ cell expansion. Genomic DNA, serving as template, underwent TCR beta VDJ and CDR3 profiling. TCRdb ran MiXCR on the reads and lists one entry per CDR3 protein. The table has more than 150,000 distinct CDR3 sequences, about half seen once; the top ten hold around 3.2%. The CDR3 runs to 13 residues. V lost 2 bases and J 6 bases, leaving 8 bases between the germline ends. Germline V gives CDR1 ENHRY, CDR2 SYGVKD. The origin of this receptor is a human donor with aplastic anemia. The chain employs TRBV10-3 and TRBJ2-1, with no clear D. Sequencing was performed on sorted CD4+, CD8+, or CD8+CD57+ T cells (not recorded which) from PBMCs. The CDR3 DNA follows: TGTGCCATCAGTGAGCAGTTAAGCAATGAGCAGTTCTTC. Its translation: CAISEQLSNEQFF.